Below, one TCR beta chain is given with its context. This sample was included in a study of T cell changes during pregnancy in multiple sclerosis. Sequencing was performed with immunoSEQ multiplex PCR; in TCRdb, only in-frame clones are kept and a portion is missing. This table has 35,000 to 40,000 clones, about nine tenths appearing once. CDR1 is SGHAT and CDR2 is FQNNGV in the germline V gene. The CDR3 extends over 13 amino acids. Germline trimming cut 4 bases from V and 3 bases from J; bases unmatched to any gene: 3. The TCR sequence derives from a female donor in good health, enrolled as a control in a pregnancy study. The specimen was CD4+ T cells from peripheral blood mononuclear cells, collected after pregnancy. The gene calls are TRBV11-2 and TRBJ2-7, with TRBD2 identical over 7 bases. CDR3 loop: CASSSRGNYEQYF. Written as DNA, the CDR3 is TGTGCCAGCAGCTCGCGGGGGAACTACGAGCAGTACTTC.